This T cell receptor beta chain was profiled in a study of T-cell reconstitution after alpha-beta-depleted transplantation in children. The V gene's germline CDR1 is SGHDT and CDR2 YYEEEE. The CDR3 sequence is 15 residues long. The V and J ends lost 4 bases and 0 bases respectively, with 13 bases between them. It was with unique molecular identifiers that the TCRbeta library was prepared. Each CDR3 protein gets one entry after TCRdb re-called the PCR reads with MiXCR. The sample has roughly 590,000 distinct CDR3 sequences, 16% seen once. The table lists this clonotype with many counts. Here the sequenced sample was PBMCs from the stem cell graft donor, taken from the stem cell graft. V gene TRBV5-6 combines with J gene TRBJ1-1; D remains ambiguous. The origin of this receptor is a human donor who donated a stem cell graft to a child with acute myeloid leukemia. In nucleotides, the CDR3 is TGTGCCAGCAGCCTAGGTCCGGCGATGAACACTGAAGCTTTCTTT. It codes for CASSLGPAMNTEAFF.